This entry lists 22 T cell receptor beta chains sequenced from one sample in a study of blood T cell repertoires in COVID-19. TCRdb's copy holds only in-frame clones and misses some; the assay was immunoSEQ multiplex PCR. The table lists about 260,000 clones, 75% to 95% of them singletons. The specimen was peripheral blood. These receptors were collected from a person in their late teens or twenties with COVID-19, enrolled during active disease.

This sequence joins TRBV29-1 and TRBJ2-1; 10 nucleotides match TRBD2. Germline V gene data show CDR1 as SQVTM and CDR2 as ANQGSEA. The CDR3 is 14 amino acids. V shed 7 bases and J 6 bases; nucleotides not matched to a gene: 9. CDR3: CSARPGLAFNEQFF. The DNA of the CDR3 is TGCAGCGCGAGACCGGGACTAGCGTTCAATGAGCAGTTCTTC.

The V call is TRBV7-2, the J call TRBJ2-1; a weak D match, TRBD2 (6 bases). This CDR3 is 15 amino acids long. V was cut by 5 bases and J by 4 bases, with 15 bases left in between. CDR1 and CDR2 (germline): SGHTA, FQGNSA. For the CDR3, the DNA is TGTGCCAGCAGCCCCGGGACTTCTCCTTACAATGAGCAGTTCTTC. Residues: CASSPGTSPYNEQFF.

This clone has just one count. The rearrangement links TRBV19 to TRBJ2-1; 9 nucleotides match TRBD2. V lost 5 bases to trimming and J lost 2 bases; unmatched junction nucleotides: 7. Germline lookup yields CDR1 LNHDA and CDR2 SQIVND (reference sequence). The CDR3 runs 16 residues. The CDR3 nucleotides are TGTGCCAGTAGTCCGCAGGGACTAGCTGCCTACAATGAGCAGTTCTTC. It is translated as CASSPQGLAAYNEQFF.

The chain links TRBV2 to TRBJ2-7; tentatively, D is TRBD2 (6 bases). Between the trimmed V and J ends, which lost 7 bases and 1 base, there was a span of 14 bases. CDR1 SNHLY and CDR2 FYNNEI come from the germline V gene. This CDR3 region has 14 residues. The CDR3 here is CASKVGLASYEQYF. The CDR3 DNA is TGTGCCAGCAAGGTGGGACTGGCTTCCTACGAGCAGTACTTC.

The chain is built from TRBV24-1 and TRBJ2-2, with D maybe TRBD2 (6 bases). The CDR3 spans 18 residues. V was cut by 1 base and J by 6 bases, with 20 bases left in between. Germline V gene data show CDR1 as KGHDR and CDR2 as SFDVKD. The CDR3 nucleotides read TGTGCCACCAGTGATTTATGGGGGGTCGGACCGGAGTCCGGGGAGCTGTTTTTT. This gives the protein CATSDLWGVGPESGELFF.

V and J are TRBV19 and TRBJ2-1, with 13 bases aligning to TRBD2. This CDR3 region has 16 residues. Per the germline V gene, CDR1 is LNHDA and CDR2 is SQIVND (reference sequence). V lost 5 bases, J lost 4 bases, and 5 bases stayed unmatched. The CDR3 DNA reads TGTGCCAGTAGTGACCGGACTAGCGGGGGTTACAATGAGCAGTTCTTC. Translating it yields CASSDRTSGGYNEQFF.

This chain joins TRBV7-2 and TRBJ2-3; no clear D. V lost 7 bases and J lost 0, with 17 bases in between. The CDR3 loop spans 16 amino acids. CDR1 and CDR2 from the germline V gene are SGHTA and FQGNSA. CDR3 nucleotides: TGTGCCAGCATGCCCCTCTCCCAGGCTAGCACAGATACGCAGTATTTT. Its protein product is CASMPLSQASTDTQYF.

The V and J genes are TRBV7-2 and TRBJ1-5; no reliable D call. Germline CDR1 SGHTA, CDR2 FQGNSA. The CDR3 is 16 amino acids. Trimming took off 1 base at V and 3 bases at J, with 13 bases between the two ends. The CDR3 nucleotides are TGTGCCAGCAGCTTAGAGTGGAGCGCAGTCAATCAGCCCCAGCATTTT. It yields the protein CASSLEWSAVNQPQHF.

The V gene is TRBV4-1, the J gene TRBJ2-7; TRBD2 might be the D (5 bases). CDR1 and CDR2 from the germline V gene are MGHRA and YSYEKL. The V gene lost 0 bases and the J gene lost 2 bases, with 8 bases spanning the gap. This CDR3 has 14 residues. Written as DNA, the CDR3 is TGCGCCAGCAGCCAAGACGGGGTTGCCTACGAGCAGTACTTC. Its protein is CASSQDGVAYEQYF.

This chain uses TRBV11-2 with TRBJ2-3; 8 bases map to TRBD2. The V gene's germline CDR1 is SGHAT and CDR2 FQNNGV. The CDR3 has 13 amino acids. Losses at the gene ends were 6 bases for V and 3 bases for J; bases not matched to a gene: 2. This chain's CDR3 is CASRSGGTDTQYF. CDR3 coding DNA: TGTGCCAGCAGGTCGGGGGGGACAGATACGCAGTATTTT.

The chain joins TRBV3-1 (or the pseudogene TRBV3-2) to TRBJ2-3; TRBD1 matches at 9 bases. CDR3 length equals 19 residues. Germline V CDR1 and CDR2: LGHDT, YNNKEL (reference sequence). V lost 4 bases, J lost 3 bases, and 17 bases stayed unmatched. The CDR3 here is CASSPLNRGRRQGTDTQYF. The CDR3 DNA is TGTGCCAGCAGCCCCCTCAACAGGGGGCGACGTCAAGGGACAGATACGCAGTATTTT.

This sequence joins TRBV27 and TRBJ2-2; D perhaps matches TRBD1 (5 bases). The CDR3 is made up of 15 amino acids. V lost 3 bases, J lost 4 bases, and 12 bases lay in between. CDR1 and CDR2 (germline): MNHEY, SMNVEV (reference sequence). DNA for the CDR3: TGTGCCAGCAGTTTTGGGGCTAGTCGCACCGGGGAGCTGTTTTTT. Encoded protein: CASSFGASRTGELFF.

The chain combines TRBV29-1 with TRBJ2-7, with 11 bases aligning to TRBD1. Unmatched junction bases numbered 10, after V lost 8 bases and J lost 7 bases. CDR1 is SQVTM and CDR2 is ANQGSEA in the germline V gene. The CDR3 runs to 13 residues. The CDR3 DNA follows: TGCAGCTTCCGGACAGGGGGCTTGGGAGAGCAGTACTTC. This codes for CSFRTGGLGEQYF.

The V call is TRBV3-1 (or the pseudogene TRBV3-2), the J call TRBJ2-1, with TRBD2 matching over 10 bases. Germline V gene data show CDR1 as LGHDT and CDR2 as YNNKEL (reference sequence). Unmatched junction bases numbered 13, after V lost 4 bases and J lost 10 bases. This CDR3 is 16 amino acids long. The CDR3 spells CASSLEGLAAPQEQFF. The CDR3 nucleotides read TGTGCCAGCAGCCTCGAAGGACTAGCGGCGCCACAAGAGCAGTTCTTC.

Only one count was recorded for this clone. The chain combines TRBV5-5 with TRBJ2-1; 9 bases fit TRBD2. CDR3 length: 15 amino acids. V shed 3 bases, J shed 3 bases, and the junction held 4 bases outside the gene matches. CDR1 and CDR2 from the germline V gene are SGHKS and YYEKEE (reference sequence). CDR3 loop: CASSWVSGSYNEQFF. The DNA for the CDR3 is TGTGCCAGCAGCTGGGTTAGCGGGAGCTACAATGAGCAGTTCTTC.

The V call is TRBV6-2 or TRBV6-3, the J call TRBJ2-3; 9 nucleotides align to TRBD1. Germline V gene sequence: CDR1 MNHEY, CDR2 SVGEGT. V was pared by 0 bases and J by 5 bases, with 3 bases of the junction left unmatched. The CDR3 is made up of 15 amino acids. DNA of the CDR3: TGTGCCAGCAGTTACTCGGGACAGGGTGGAGATACGCAGTATTTT. It specifies CASSYSGQGGDTQYF.

This rearrangement joins TRBV6-5 to TRBJ1-1; D not resolved. This CDR3 region has 12 residues. Deletions cut 6 bases from V and 4 bases from J, with 9 bases between. The germline CDR1 and CDR2 sequences are MNHEY and SVGAGI. In DNA form, the CDR3 reads TGTGCCAGCAGAGGACTTGTCACTGAAGCTTTCTTT. Translation: CASRGLVTEAFF.

CDR3 protein: CASSQGLARNGEQYF. DNA for the CDR3: TGTGCCAGCAGCCAAGGACTAGCGCGGAATGGCGAGCAGTACTTC. The chain employs TRBV3-1 (or the pseudogene TRBV3-2) and TRBJ2-7; 8 bases match TRBD2. The CDR3 is 15 amino acids. Germline assignment: CDR1 LGHDT and CDR2 YNNKEL (reference sequence). The V segment lost 1 base and the J segment 6 bases; nucleotides outside the gene matches: 8.

This clone was seen once. The chain has TRBV27 and TRBJ1-5; 8 positions match TRBD1. The germline CDR1 and CDR2 sequences are MNHEY and SMNVEV (reference sequence). The CDR3 spans 16 residues. Trimming took 5 bases from V and 0 from J; bases not matched to a gene: 6. The CDR3 loop reads CASSNSGTGSNQPQHF. DNA for the CDR3: TGTGCCAGCAGTAACTCCGGGACAGGTAGCAATCAGCCCCAGCATTTT.

V usage is TRBV9 and J usage is TRBJ2-1, with TRBD2 as a possible D gene (6 bases). The CDR3 has 14 residues. V was shortened by 10 bases and J by 0 bases, with 14 bases between the two germline ends. CDR1 and CDR2 (germline): SGDLS, YYNGEE. The CDR3: CARLGGISYNEQFF. CDR3 nucleotides: TGTGCCCGTTTGGGGGGAATCTCCTACAATGAGCAGTTCTTC.

The chain combines TRBV10-2 with TRBJ1-1; D perhaps matches TRBD1 (5 bases). The CDR3 length is 15 residues. The germline CDR1 and CDR2 sequences are WSHSY and SAAADI. V shed 2 bases and J shed 0 bases, with 10 bases lying between them. The CDR3 is CASSETGPMNTEAFF. The CDR3 DNA reads as TGCGCCAGCAGTGAGACAGGACCCATGAACACTGAAGCTTTCTTT.

The chain joins TRBV7-3 to TRBJ2-7, with D unresolved. Trimming pared 2 bases from V and 4 bases from J, leaving 9 bases between. The CDR3 is 13 residues long. Germline CDR1 reads SGHTA; CDR2 reads FQGTGA. DNA of the CDR3: TGTGCCAGCAGCTTAGAGGTAGCTTACGAGCAGTACTTC. Amino acid sequence: CASSLEVAYEQYF.